A single sample gave rise to the 32 T cell receptor beta chains below, sequenced in a study of shared clonotypes between healthy human individuals. Assay: immunoSEQ multiplex PCR; the TCRdb copy retains only in-frame clones and omits some. The table shows just over 2,000,000 clones, with roughly 95% occurring only once. CD45RO-negative CD8 cells positively selected for CCR7 made up the naive population, which excluded terminally differentiated effector memory CD45RA+ cells. Sample: naive CD8+ T cells sorted from blood. Receptors originate from a man between 18 and 29 years old in good health.

This clone was seen just once. The gene calls are TRBV11-2 and TRBJ2-7; TRBD1 agrees at 7 bases. Per germline, CDR1 SGHAT and CDR2 FQNNGV. The CDR3 has 12 amino acids. Trimming took 5 bases from V and 6 from J; bases not matched to a gene: 4. CDR3 protein: CASSRDSIEQYF. CDR3 nucleotide sequence: TGTGCCAGCAGCAGGGACAGTATCGAGCAGTACTTC.

This chain links TRBV11-2 with TRBJ2-7; tentative D call: TRBD1 (6 bases). Trimming took 1 base from V and 4 from J, leaving 17 bases between them. The V gene's germline CDR1 is SGHAT and CDR2 FQNNGV. The CDR3 spans 16 residues. This CDR3 reads CASSLVTTGIQYEQYF. CDR3 nucleotide sequence: TGTGCCAGCAGCTTAGTCACGACAGGAATACAATACGAGCAGTACTTC.

About this clone: This sample includes further DNA sequences coding for the same CDR3. This rearrangement joins TRBV6-5 to TRBJ1-4, with 9 nucleotides matching TRBD1. V dropped 4 bases and J dropped 1; count of bases not matched to a gene: 1. CDR1 and CDR2 (germline): MNHEY, SVGAGI. This CDR3 comprises 15 residues. CDR3: CASSSTGGTNEKLFF. Written as DNA, the CDR3 is TGTGCCAGCAGTTCGACAGGGGGAACTAATGAAAAACTGTTTTTT.

The chain carries TRBV9 and TRBJ1-4; D gene uncertain. This CDR3 region has 14 residues. Germline-derived CDR1 and CDR2 are SGDLS and YYNGEE. V dropped 0 bases and J dropped 4 bases, with 7 bases sitting between them. The CDR3 coding sequence is TGTGCCAGCAGCGTAGGGGTCGGTAATGAAAAACTGTTTTTT. This encodes CASSVGVGNEKLFF. The entire variable domain, with the rest obtained from reference TRBV9 and TRBJ1-4, is as follows: DSGVTQTPKHLITATGQRVTLRCSPRSGDLSVYWYQQSLDQGLQFLIQYYNGEERAKGNILERFSAQQFPDLHSELNLSSLELGDSALYFCASSVGVGNEKLFFGSGTQLSVL.

The CDR3 DNA reads TGTGCCAGCAGTCCGCGGACCCCTGGAGTTTACTACAATGAGCAGTTCTTC. It translates to CASSPRTPGVYYNEQFF. The chain uses TRBV28 and TRBJ2-1; D call uncertain. Germline CDR1 reads MDHEN; CDR2 reads SYDVKM. V lost 5 bases, J lost 3 bases, and 20 bases lay in between. This CDR3 has 17 amino acids.

The J gene is TRBJ2-3, the V gene TRBV27; 11 bases map to TRBD2. CDR1 and CDR2 from the germline V gene are MNHEY and SMNVEV (reference sequence). Trimming took 5 bases from V and 2 from J; bases not matched to a gene: 6. The length of the CDR3 is 16 residues. The CDR3 DNA follows: TGTGCCAGCAGTAAGATAGCGGGAGGGCCCACAGATACGCAGTATTTT. The encoded protein is CASSKIAGGPTDTQYF.

The chain couples TRBV28 to TRBJ2-6; no clear D gene. The CDR3 loop spans 20 amino acids. The germline CDR1 and CDR2 sequences are MDHEN and SYDVKM. Trimming stripped 5 bases from V and 4 bases from J, with 27 bases between. The CDR3 region has the DNA TGTGCCAGCAGTGCAACCGTTCCGGAGACCCCCACGCGGGGGGCCAACGTCCTGACTTTC. Encoded protein: CASSATVPETPTRGANVLTF.

The chain has TRBV27 and TRBJ2-1, with D perhaps being TRBD1 or TRBD2 (5 bases each). The CDR3 extends over 14 amino acids. V was clipped by 3 bases and J by 10 bases, with 16 bases between them. Looked up from germline, CDR1 is MNHEY and CDR2 is SMNVEV (reference sequence). The CDR3 sequence: CASSFGGVIGEQFF. For the CDR3, the DNA is TGTGCCAGCAGTTTTGGGGGTGTGATTGGGGAGCAGTTCTTC.

CDR3 sequence reads: CASSPDRAGANVLTF. The CDR3 nucleotides are TGTGCCAGCAGTCCCGACAGGGCTGGGGCCAACGTCCTGACTTTC. The chain links TRBV2 to TRBJ2-6; the match to TRBD1 covers 7 bases. This CDR3 has 15 amino acids. Germline V gives CDR1 SNHLY, CDR2 FYNNEI. The V gene end was trimmed by 5 bases and the J gene end by 2 bases; junction bases not matched to a gene: 3.

The genes are TRBV30 and TRBJ1-6, with a weak D call TRBD1 (5 bases). CDR3 length: 14 residues. Trimming removed 5 bases from V and 9 bases from J, with 17 bases in between. Germline loops: CDR1 GTSNPN, CDR2 SVGIG (reference sequence). The CDR3 sequence: CAWDGSFGTSPLHF. Written as DNA, the CDR3 is TGTGCCTGGGACGGCTCCTTTGGGACTTCACCCCTCCACTTT.

The rearrangement joins TRBV7-9 to TRBJ2-1; tentatively, D is TRBD1 (6 bases). The CDR3 consists of 15 residues. V was shortened by 6 bases and J by 0 bases, with 12 bases between the two germline ends. Germline lookup yields CDR1 SEHNR and CDR2 FQNEAQ (reference sequence). In DNA, the CDR3 is TGTGCCAGCAGGCCTACAGGGAGCTCCTACAATGAGCAGTTCTTC. Protein product: CASRPTGSSYNEQFF. The variable domain in full, completed from reference TRBV7-9 and TRBJ2-1, reads DTGVSQNPRHKITKRGQNVTFRCDPISEHNRLYWYRQTLGQGPEFLTYFQNEAQLEKSRLLSDRFSAERPKGSFSTLEIQRTEQGDSAMYLCASRPTGSSYNEQFFGPGTRLTVL.

CDR3 in DNA: TGTGCCAGTAGCCCGGGACACCTCACCGGGGAGCTGTTTTTT. It is translated as CASSPGHLTGELFF. The V gene is TRBV19, the J gene TRBJ2-2, with D maybe TRBD1 (6 bases). This CDR3 has 14 residues. V was shortened by 6 bases and J by 4 bases, with 12 bases between the two germline ends. CDR1 is LNHDA and CDR2 is SQIVND in the germline V gene (reference sequence).

This rearrangement joins TRBV7-9 to TRBJ1-4, with 9 positions matching TRBD1. The germline CDR1 and CDR2 sequences are SEHNR and FQNEAQ (reference sequence). This CDR3 spans 15 amino acids. V lost 3 bases to trimming and J lost 8 bases; unmatched junction nucleotides: 7. For the CDR3, the DNA is TGTGCCAGCAGCTTGCCCGGGACAGGGCCGGAAAAACTGTTTTTT. Protein sequence: CASSLPGTGPEKLFF. The full variable domain, in which reference TRBV7-9 and TRBJ1-4 provide the parts outside the CDR3, is DTGVSQNPRHKITKRGQNVTFRCDPISEHNRLYWYRQTLGQGPEFLTYFQNEAQLEKSRLLSDRFSAERPKGSFSTLEIQRTEQGDSAMYLCASSLPGTGPEKLFFGSGTQLSVL.

The J gene is TRBJ2-7, the V gene TRBV27; D is perhaps TRBD2 (6 bases). CDR1 MNHEY and CDR2 SMNVEV come from the germline V gene (reference sequence). The V end was cut by 4 bases, the J end by 7 bases, with 20 bases between. The CDR3 totals 15 residues. This chain's CDR3 is CASSYRRGGLGEQYF. The CDR3, as DNA: TGTGCCAGCAGTTACCGCCGTGGGGGGTTGGGTGAGCAGTACTTC.

V and J are TRBV7-9 and TRBJ2-3; D remains ambiguous. The CDR3 consists of 14 residues. V was shortened by 4 bases and J by 0 bases, with 8 bases between the two germline ends. Germline lookup yields CDR1 SEHNR and CDR2 FQNEAQ (reference sequence). The chain's CDR3 is CASSYPTSTDTQYF. DNA of the CDR3: TGTGCCAGCAGCTACCCGACGAGCACAGATACGCAGTATTTT.

With respect to this clone: Other DNA sequences in this specimen translate into the identical CDR3. Here the CDR3 reads CASSIISGSYNEQFF. The CDR3 region has the DNA TGTGCCAGTAGTATTATTAGCGGGAGTTACAATGAGCAGTTCTTC. The chain links TRBV19 to TRBJ2-1, with TRBD2 matching over 9 bases. The germline gives CDR1 LNHDA, CDR2 SQIVND (reference sequence). This CDR3 region has 15 residues. Germline trimming cut 3 bases from V and 4 bases from J; bases unmatched to any gene: 4.

This clone was seen a single time. V gene TRBV2 combines with J gene TRBJ1-1; TRBD1 might be the D (5 bases). V shed 3 bases and J shed 10 bases, with 21 bases lying between them. Germline V gene lookup returns CDR1 SNHLY and CDR2 FYNNEI. The CDR3 extends over 15 amino acids. CDR3 residues: CASSDNRGAGLGAFF. The CDR3 DNA sequence: TGTGCCAGCAGTGATAATCGGGGCGCGGGGCTCGGAGCTTTCTTT.

V usage is TRBV2 and J usage is TRBJ2-7; D unclear. The germline CDR1 and CDR2 sequences are SNHLY and FYNNEI. The CDR3 totals 14 residues. V was pared by 3 bases and J by 0 bases, with 9 bases between. The CDR3 coding sequence is TGTGCCAGCAGTGATATAACGAGCTCCTACGAGCAGTACTTC. Its protein is CASSDITSSYEQYF. The variable domain in full, with the rest retrieved from reference TRBV2 and TRBJ2-7, is EPEVTQTPSHQVTQMGQEVILRCVPISNHLYFYWYRQILGQKVEFLVSFYNNEISEKSEIFDDQFSVERPDGSNFTLKIRSTKLEDSAMYFCASSDITSSYEQYFGPGTRLTVT.

About this clone: Within the sample, other DNA sequences also encode this same CDR3. V gene TRBV9 combines with J gene TRBJ1-3; unclear D gene. This CDR3 has 13 amino acids. The germline V and J ends were trimmed by 3 bases and 0 bases, with 4 bases remaining between them. Germline V CDR1 and CDR2: SGDLS, YYNGEE. CDR3 sequence (DNA): TGTGCCAGCAGCGCTGACTCTGGAAACACCATATATTTT. Its protein is CASSADSGNTIYF.

This chain links TRBV27 with TRBJ2-7; D is uncertain. The CDR3 loop spans 13 amino acids. Germline CDR1 reads MNHEY; CDR2 reads SMNVEV (reference sequence). Between the trimmed V and J ends, which lost 5 bases and 3 bases, there was a span of 11 bases. In DNA form, the CDR3 reads TGTGCCAGCAGTGCGGACGGGTTCTACGAGCAGTACTTC. Protein product: CASSADGFYEQYF.

This sequence joins TRBV2 and TRBJ1-1, with D perhaps TRBD1 (6 bases). Germline V CDR1 and CDR2: SNHLY, FYNNEI. Trimming removed 1 base at V and 6 bases at J, with 12 bases between. The CDR3 extends over 14 amino acids. The CDR3 sequence is CASSEGFQGPEAFF. The CDR3 bases are TGTGCCAGCAGTGAAGGGTTCCAGGGGCCTGAAGCTTTCTTT. Full variable domain (remainder filled in from reference TRBV2 and TRBJ1-1): EPEVTQTPSHQVTQMGQEVILRCVPISNHLYFYWYRQILGQKVEFLVSFYNNEISEKSEIFDDQFSVERPDGSNFTLKIRSTKLEDSAMYFCASSEGFQGPEAFFGQGTRLTVV.

Turning to this clone: The sample has other DNA sequences that encode this CDR3 too. V is TRBV5-4 and J is TRBJ2-5; D call uncertain. V lost 4 bases to trimming and J lost 1 base, with 8 bases between them. Germline V CDR1 and CDR2: SGHNT, YYREEE (reference sequence). The length of the CDR3 is 13 residues. CDR3 bases: TGTGCCAGCAGCCCGACGGGCCAAGAGACCCAGTACTTC. The encoded protein is CASSPTGQETQYF. The full variable domain, completed using reference TRBV5-4 and TRBJ2-5, is ETGVTQSPTHLIKTRGQQVTLRCSSQSGHNTVSWYQQALGQGPQFIFQYYREEENGRGNFPPRFSGLQFPNYSSELNVNALELDDSALYLCASSPTGQETQYFGPGTRLLVL.

The chain recombines TRBV19 with TRBJ1-5; D is ambiguous. This CDR3 has 13 residues. The germline V gene has CDR1 LNHDA and CDR2 SQIVND (reference sequence). V shed 5 bases and J shed 4 bases, with 9 bases lying between them. CDR3 DNA sequence: TGTGCCAGTAGTGCGGACGGGAATCAGCCCCAGCATTTT. Its protein product is CASSADGNQPQHF. The full variable domain, its missing parts supplied by reference TRBV19 and TRBJ1-5, is DGGITQSPKYLFRKEGQNVTLSCEQNLNHDAMYWYRQDPGQGLRLIYYSQIVNDFQKGDIAEGYSVSREKKESFPLTVTSAQKNPTAFYLCASSADGNQPQHFGDGTRLSIL.

CDR3 residues: CASSIILAEYNEQFF. The CDR3 nucleotides read TGTGCCAGTAGTATTATCCTAGCGGAGTACAATGAGCAGTTCTTC. V is TRBV19 and J is TRBJ2-1, with 7 bases fitting TRBD2. Germline V gene data show CDR1 as LNHDA and CDR2 as SQIVND (reference sequence). The CDR3 totals 15 residues. J lost 4 bases, V lost 3 bases, and 6 bases had no gene match.

The chain carries TRBV19 and TRBJ1-2, with TRBD1 identical over 7 bases. The CDR3 totals 14 residues. Trimming at V came to 7 bases and at J to 4 bases, leaving 9 bases not matched to a gene. From germline, CDR1 is LNHDA and CDR2 SQIVND (reference sequence). DNA of the CDR3: TGTGCCAGTAACCCGGATCGGGACAGCTATGGCTACACCTTC. Protein sequence: CASNPDRDSYGYTF.

The V gene is TRBV7-8, the J gene TRBJ2-7; 8 bases match TRBD2. The junction had 10 bases not matched to a gene; V was cut back by 5 bases and J by 4 bases. Germline V gene lookup returns CDR1 SGHVS and CDR2 FQNEAQ. The CDR3 runs to 15 residues. Here the CDR3 DNA reads TGTGCCAGCAGCCAAGAAGGACTAGCAGTTTACGAGCAGTACTTC. Residues: CASSQEGLAVYEQYF. Based on the CDR3 plus reference TRBV7-8 and TRBJ2-7, the full variable domain is GAGVSQSPRYKVAKRGQDVALRCDPISGHVSLFWYQQALGQGPEFLTYFQNEAQLDKSGLPSDRFFAERPEGSVSTLKIQRTQQEDSAVYLCASSQEGLAVYEQYFGPGTRLTVT.

A note on this clone: Additional DNA sequences in this sample encode the identical CDR3. CDR3 in amino acids: CASSFSESYEQYF. CDR3 sequence (DNA): TGTGCCAGCAGCTTCTCGGAGTCCTACGAGCAGTACTTC. The V call is TRBV7-9, the J call TRBJ2-7, with unresolved D. Germline V gives CDR1 SEHNR, CDR2 FQNEAQ (reference sequence). This CDR3 is built from 13 residues. V was pared by 3 bases and J by 1 base, with 7 bases between. Combining the CDR3 with reference TRBV7-9 and TRBJ2-7 gives the whole variable domain DTGVSQNPRHKITKRGQNVTFRCDPISEHNRLYWYRQTLGQGPEFLTYFQNEAQLEKSRLLSDRFSAERPKGSFSTLEIQRTEQGDSAMYLCASSFSESYEQYFGPGTRLTVT.

This clone is a singleton in its sample. The chain recombines TRBV27 with TRBJ1-1; the match to TRBD1 covers 8 bases. The V gene's germline CDR1 is MNHEY and CDR2 SMNVEV (reference sequence). CDR3 length equals 16 residues. Trimming at V came to 4 bases and at J to 5 bases, leaving 12 bases not matched to a gene. The CDR3 DNA reads TGTGCCAGCAGTTCATATAGGACAGGGAGGGGAACTGAAGCTTTCTTT. Its translation is CASSSYRTGRGTEAFF.

The chain recombines TRBV9 with TRBJ2-2; D remains unclear. The CDR3 runs 15 residues. The germline V gene has CDR1 SGDLS and CDR2 YYNGEE. V was pared by 4 bases and J by 1 base, with 11 bases between. The CDR3 reads CASSLSWGNTGELFF. CDR3 bases: TGTGCCAGCAGCCTGTCCTGGGGGAACACCGGGGAGCTGTTTTTT. The full variable domain, in which reference TRBV9 and TRBJ2-2 provide the parts outside the CDR3, is DSGVTQTPKHLITATGQRVTLRCSPRSGDLSVYWYQQSLDQGLQFLIQYYNGEERAKGNILERFSAQQFPDLHSELNLSSLELGDSALYFCASSLSWGNTGELFFGEGSRLTVL.

Remarks on this clone: Other DNA sequences in the same sample also yield this CDR3. The chain links TRBV5-6 to TRBJ2-3, with D tentatively TRBD2 (6 bases). Per the germline V gene, CDR1 is SGHDT and CDR2 is YYEEEE. CDR3 length: 13 residues. Deletions cut 7 bases from V and 0 bases from J, with 9 bases between. CDR3 protein: CASGRGSTDTQYF. CDR3 DNA sequence: TGTGCCAGCGGGCGGGGCAGCACAGATACGCAGTATTTT. Based on the CDR3 plus reference TRBV5-6 and TRBJ2-3, the full variable domain is DAGVTQSPTHLIKTRGQQVTLRCSPKSGHDTVSWYQQALGQGPQFIFQYYEEEERQRGNFPDRFSGHQFPNYSSELNVNALLLGDSALYLCASGRGSTDTQYFGPGTRLTVL.

The chain links TRBV7-9 to TRBJ2-1; D gene uncertain. This CDR3 is 14 amino acids long. V was shortened by 4 bases and J by 4 bases, with 11 bases between the two germline ends. CDR1 and CDR2 from the germline V gene are SEHNR and FQNEAQ (reference sequence). CDR3 DNA: TGTGCCAGCAGCTCCAATGGTCCGTACAATGAGCAGTTCTTC. It codes for CASSSNGPYNEQFF. The complete variable domain, with remaining parts taken from reference TRBV7-9 and TRBJ2-1, reads DTGVSQNPRHKITKRGQNVTFRCDPISEHNRLYWYRQTLGQGPEFLTYFQNEAQLEKSRLLSDRFSAERPKGSFSTLEIQRTEQGDSAMYLCASSSNGPYNEQFFGPGTRLTVL.

This clone was recorded only once. The chain uses TRBV2 and TRBJ2-6; no firm D call. Deletions cut 4 bases from V and 0 bases from J, with 10 bases between. The CDR3 spans 16 residues. Germline V gives CDR1 SNHLY, CDR2 FYNNEI. CDR3 in amino acids: CASSVWVSSGANVLTF. The CDR3 DNA follows: TGTGCCAGCAGTGTTTGGGTGAGCTCTGGGGCCAACGTCCTGACTTTC.